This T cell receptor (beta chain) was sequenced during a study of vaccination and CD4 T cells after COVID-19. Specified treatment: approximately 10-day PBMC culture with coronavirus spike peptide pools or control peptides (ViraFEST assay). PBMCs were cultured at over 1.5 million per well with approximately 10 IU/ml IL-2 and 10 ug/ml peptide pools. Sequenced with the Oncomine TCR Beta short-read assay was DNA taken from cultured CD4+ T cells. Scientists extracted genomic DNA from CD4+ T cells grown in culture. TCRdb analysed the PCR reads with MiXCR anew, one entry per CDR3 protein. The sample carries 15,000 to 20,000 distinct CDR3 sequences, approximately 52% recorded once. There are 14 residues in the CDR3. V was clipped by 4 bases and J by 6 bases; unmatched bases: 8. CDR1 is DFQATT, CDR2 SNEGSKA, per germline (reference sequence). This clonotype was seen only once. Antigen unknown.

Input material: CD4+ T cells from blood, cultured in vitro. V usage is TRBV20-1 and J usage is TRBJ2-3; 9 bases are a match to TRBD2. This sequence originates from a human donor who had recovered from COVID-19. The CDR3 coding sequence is TGCAGTGCTATGGCGGGGGGGGGACCGGATACGCAGTATTTT. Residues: CSAMAGGGPDTQYF.